This T cell receptor beta chain was captured in a study of cytomegalovirus exposure and HLA in healthy donors. 13 Jbeta primers and 60 Vbeta primers were used for the PCR. Sequencing used immunoSEQ multiplex PCR; TCRdb keeps in-frame clones, though not all of them. The sample contains more than 110,000 clones, 65% to 80% of which appear only once. V shed 4 bases and J 4 bases; nucleotides not matched to a gene: 6. The germline CDR1 and CDR2 sequences are LNHDA and SQIVND (reference sequence). The CDR3 consists of 17 residues. Study-wide points: In vitro experiments confirmed that a few CMV-associated chains were specific for CMV antigens. In a later analysis, across HLA loci, associated TCR counts were highest for DRB1, lowest for HLA-C.

A remark on this clone: What it binds is not known.

The chain recombines TRBV19 with TRBJ2-3, with 15 bases fitting TRBD2. The TCR originated in a male donor in good health and CMV-seronegative. The sample consisted of PBMCs. In nucleotides, the CDR3 is TGTGCCAGTAGTACCCCGGGACTAGCGGGAGGACCAGATACGCAGTATTTT. This codes for CASSTPGLAGGPDTQYF.